The source of this TCR beta chain is a study of regulatory T cells in long-lasting Graves disease. Whole-study results and caveats: Analysis covered peripheral blood alone, not thyroid tissue. Persistent-disease Graves' patients showed less TCR diversity than new cases.

Comment on this clonotype: Its antigen is still unknown.

According to the study, TCR beta libraries were built with iRepertoire HTBI primers and CDR3-region Arm-PCR. TCRdb used MiXCR to reprocess the multiplex PCR reads, holding one entry per CDR3 protein. The data show over 350,000 distinct CDR3 sequences, around 21% seen once. Germline V gives CDR1 SGHVS, CDR2 FQNEAQ. V dropped 5 bases and J dropped 7 bases, with 15 bases sitting between them. The CDR3 consists of 13 residues. Regarding time point: persistent/refractory GD, antithyroid drugs over 5 years with positive TRAb. RNA extracted from PBMCs served as the sequencing template. The chain combines TRBV7-8 with TRBJ2-7; D is ambiguous. This clonotype originated in a female donor with Graves disease. The sample was peripheral blood mononuclear cells (PBMCs), taken when the disease was refractory, from a patient treated with antithyroid drugs. The CDR3 DNA sequence: TGTGCCAGCAGCCCTGGCGTTGATCTGGAGCAGTACTTC. Its protein is CASSPGVDLEQYF. The full variable domain, completed using reference TRBV7-8 and TRBJ2-7, is GAGVSQSPRYKVAKRGQDVALRCDPISGHVSLFWYQQALGQGPEFLTYFQNEAQLDKSGLPSDRFFAERPEGSVSTLKIQRTQQEDSAVYLCASSPGVDLEQYFGPGTRLTVT.